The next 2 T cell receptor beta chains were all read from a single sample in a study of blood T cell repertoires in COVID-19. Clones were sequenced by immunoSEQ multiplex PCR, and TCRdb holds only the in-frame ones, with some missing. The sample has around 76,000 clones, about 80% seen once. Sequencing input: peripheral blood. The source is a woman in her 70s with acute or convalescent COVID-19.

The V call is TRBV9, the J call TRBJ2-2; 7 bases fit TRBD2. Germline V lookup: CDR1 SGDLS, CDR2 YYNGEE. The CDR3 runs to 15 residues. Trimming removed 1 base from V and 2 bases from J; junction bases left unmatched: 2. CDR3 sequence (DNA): TGTGCCAGCAGCGTAAGGGGACTAAACACCGGGGAGCTGTTTTTT. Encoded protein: CASSVRGLNTGELFF.

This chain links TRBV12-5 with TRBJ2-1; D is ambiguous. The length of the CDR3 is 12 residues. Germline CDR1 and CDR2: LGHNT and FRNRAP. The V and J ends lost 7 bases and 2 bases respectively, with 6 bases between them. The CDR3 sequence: CASARTYNEQFF. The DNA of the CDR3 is TGTGCTAGTGCTAGAACCTACAATGAGCAGTTCTTC.